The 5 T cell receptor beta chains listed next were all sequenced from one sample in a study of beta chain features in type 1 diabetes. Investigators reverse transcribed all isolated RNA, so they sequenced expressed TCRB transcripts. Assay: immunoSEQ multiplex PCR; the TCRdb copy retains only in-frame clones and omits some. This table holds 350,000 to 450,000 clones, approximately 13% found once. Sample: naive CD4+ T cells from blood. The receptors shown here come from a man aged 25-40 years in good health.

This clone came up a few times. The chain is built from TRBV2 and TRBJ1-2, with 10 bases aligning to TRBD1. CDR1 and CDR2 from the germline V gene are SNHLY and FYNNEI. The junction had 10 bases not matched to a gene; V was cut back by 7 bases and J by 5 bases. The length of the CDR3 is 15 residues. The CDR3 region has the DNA TGTGCCAGCAATCAAGATGGGACAGGGGATTATGGCTACACCTTC. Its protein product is CASNQDGTGDYGYTF.

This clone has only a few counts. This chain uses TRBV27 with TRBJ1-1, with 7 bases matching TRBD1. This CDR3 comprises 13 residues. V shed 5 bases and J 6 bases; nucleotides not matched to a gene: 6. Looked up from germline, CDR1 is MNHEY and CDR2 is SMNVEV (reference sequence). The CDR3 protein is CASSHRGQPEAFF. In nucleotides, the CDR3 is TGTGCCAGCAGTCACCGGGGACAGCCTGAAGCTTTCTTT.

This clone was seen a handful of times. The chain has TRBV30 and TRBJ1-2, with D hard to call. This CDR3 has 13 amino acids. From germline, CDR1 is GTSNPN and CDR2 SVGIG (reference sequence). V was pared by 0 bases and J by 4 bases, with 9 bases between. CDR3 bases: TGTGCCTGGAGTGTACAGATCCCCTATGGCTACACCTTC. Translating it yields CAWSVQIPYGYTF.

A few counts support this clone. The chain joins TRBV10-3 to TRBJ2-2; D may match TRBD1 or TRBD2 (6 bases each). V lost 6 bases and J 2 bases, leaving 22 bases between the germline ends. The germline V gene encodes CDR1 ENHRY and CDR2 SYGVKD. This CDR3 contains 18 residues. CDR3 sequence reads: CAIRGGQGFSPNTGELFF. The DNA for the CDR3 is TGTGCCATCAGGGGGGGACAAGGCTTTTCCCCAAACACCGGGGAGCTGTTTTTT.

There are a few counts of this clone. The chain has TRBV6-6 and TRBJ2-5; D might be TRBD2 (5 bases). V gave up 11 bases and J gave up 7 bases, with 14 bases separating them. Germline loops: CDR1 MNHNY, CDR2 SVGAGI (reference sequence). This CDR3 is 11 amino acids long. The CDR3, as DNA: TGTGCCGCGTGCGAGGAGGTGACCCAGTACTTC. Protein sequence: CAACEEVTQYF.